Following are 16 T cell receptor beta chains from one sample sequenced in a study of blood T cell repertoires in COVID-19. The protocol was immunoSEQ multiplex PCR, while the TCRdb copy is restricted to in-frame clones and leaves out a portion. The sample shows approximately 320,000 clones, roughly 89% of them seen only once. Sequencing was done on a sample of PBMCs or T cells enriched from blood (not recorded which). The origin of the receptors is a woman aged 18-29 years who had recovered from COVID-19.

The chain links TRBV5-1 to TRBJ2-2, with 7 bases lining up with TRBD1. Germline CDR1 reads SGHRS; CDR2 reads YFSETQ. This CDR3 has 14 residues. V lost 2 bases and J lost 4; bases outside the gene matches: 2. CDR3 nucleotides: TGCGCCAGCAGCTTTAGACAGGGCACCGGGGAGCTGTTTTTT. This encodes CASSFRQGTGELFF.

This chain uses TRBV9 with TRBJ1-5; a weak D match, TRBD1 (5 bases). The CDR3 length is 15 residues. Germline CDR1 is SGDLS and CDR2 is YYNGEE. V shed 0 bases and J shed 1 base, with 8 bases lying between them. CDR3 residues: CASSVGGQSNQPQHF. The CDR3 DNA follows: TGTGCCAGCAGCGTAGGAGGACAAAGCAATCAGCCCCAGCATTTT.

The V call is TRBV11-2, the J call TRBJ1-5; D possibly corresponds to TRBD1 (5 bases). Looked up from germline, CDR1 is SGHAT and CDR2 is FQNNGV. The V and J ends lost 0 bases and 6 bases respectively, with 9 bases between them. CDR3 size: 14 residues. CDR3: CASSLDLRGQPQHF. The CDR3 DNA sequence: TGTGCCAGCAGCTTAGATCTAAGGGGTCAGCCCCAGCATTTT. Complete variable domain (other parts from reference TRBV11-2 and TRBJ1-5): EAGVAQSPRYKIIEKRQSVAFWCNPISGHATLYWYQQILGQGPKLLIQFQNNGVVDDSQLPKDRFSAERLKGVDSTLKIQPAKLEDSAVYLCASSLDLRGQPQHFGDGTRLSIL.

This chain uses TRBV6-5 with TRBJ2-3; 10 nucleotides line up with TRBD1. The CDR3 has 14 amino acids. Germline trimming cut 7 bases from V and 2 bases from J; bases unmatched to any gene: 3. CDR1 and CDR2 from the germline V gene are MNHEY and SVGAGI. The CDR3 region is CASKGQGITDTQYF. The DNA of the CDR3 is TGTGCCAGCAAGGGACAGGGGATCACAGATACGCAGTATTTT.

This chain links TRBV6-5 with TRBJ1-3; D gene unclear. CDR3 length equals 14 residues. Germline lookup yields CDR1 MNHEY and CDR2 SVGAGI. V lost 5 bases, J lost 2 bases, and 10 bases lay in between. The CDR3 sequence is CASSPPGAGNTIYF. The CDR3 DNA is TGTGCCAGCAGTCCCCCCGGGGCTGGAAACACCATATATTTT.

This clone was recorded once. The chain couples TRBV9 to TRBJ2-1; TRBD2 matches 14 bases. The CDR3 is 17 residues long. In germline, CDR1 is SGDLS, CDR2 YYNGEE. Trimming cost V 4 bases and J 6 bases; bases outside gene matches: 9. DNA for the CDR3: TGTGCCAGCAGCCTCAGACTAGCGGGAGGGCTTATCAATGAGCAGTTCTTC. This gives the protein CASSLRLAGGLINEQFF.

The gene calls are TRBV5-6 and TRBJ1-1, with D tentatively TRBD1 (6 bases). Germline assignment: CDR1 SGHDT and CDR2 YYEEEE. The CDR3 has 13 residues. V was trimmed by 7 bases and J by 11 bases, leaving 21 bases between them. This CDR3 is CASEFMGAPQAFF. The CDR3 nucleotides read TGTGCCAGCGAATTTATGGGGGCCCCCCAGGCTTTCTTT.

CDR3 nucleotide sequence: TGCGCCAGCAGCTCTGGACAGAACACCGGGGAGCTGTTTTTT. It yields the protein CASSSGQNTGELFF. The chain links TRBV5-1 to TRBJ2-2; D may be TRBD1 (5 bases). Germline values: CDR1 SGHRS, CDR2 YFSETQ. The germline V and J ends were trimmed by 3 bases and 1 base, with 7 bases remaining between them. The CDR3 extends over 14 amino acids.

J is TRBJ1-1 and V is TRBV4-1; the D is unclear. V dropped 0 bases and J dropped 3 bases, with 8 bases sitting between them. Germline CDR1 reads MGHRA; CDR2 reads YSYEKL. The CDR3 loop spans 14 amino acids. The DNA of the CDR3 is TGCGCCAGCAGCCAAGAGGCACATTACACTGAAGCTTTCTTT. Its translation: CASSQEAHYTEAFF.

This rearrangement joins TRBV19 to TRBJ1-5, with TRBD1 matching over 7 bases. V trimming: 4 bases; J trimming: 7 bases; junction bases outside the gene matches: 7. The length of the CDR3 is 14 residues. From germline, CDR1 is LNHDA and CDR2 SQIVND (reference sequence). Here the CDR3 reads CASSRQGVGQPQHF. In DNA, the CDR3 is TGTGCCAGTAGTAGACAGGGAGTGGGCCAGCCCCAGCATTTT.

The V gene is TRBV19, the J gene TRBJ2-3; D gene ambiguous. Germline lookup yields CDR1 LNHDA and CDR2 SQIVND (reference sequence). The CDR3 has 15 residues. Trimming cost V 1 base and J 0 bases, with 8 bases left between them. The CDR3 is CASSIGSTSTDTQYF. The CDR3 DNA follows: TGTGCCAGTAGTATAGGAAGTACAAGCACAGATACGCAGTATTTT.

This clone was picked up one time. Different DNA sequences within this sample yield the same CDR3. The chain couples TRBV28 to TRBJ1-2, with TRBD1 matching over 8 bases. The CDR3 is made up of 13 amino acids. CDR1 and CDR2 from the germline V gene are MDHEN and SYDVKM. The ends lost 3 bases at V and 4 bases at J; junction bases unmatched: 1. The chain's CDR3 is CASSFGQGYGYTF. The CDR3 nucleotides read TGTGCCAGCAGTTTTGGACAGGGCTATGGCTACACCTTC.

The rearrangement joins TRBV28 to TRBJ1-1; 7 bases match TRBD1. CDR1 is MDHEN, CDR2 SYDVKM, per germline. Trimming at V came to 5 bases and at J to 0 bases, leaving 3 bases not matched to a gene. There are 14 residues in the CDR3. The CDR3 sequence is CASSIRGVNTEAFF. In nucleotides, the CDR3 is TGTGCCAGCAGTATCAGGGGGGTGAACACTGAAGCTTTCTTT.

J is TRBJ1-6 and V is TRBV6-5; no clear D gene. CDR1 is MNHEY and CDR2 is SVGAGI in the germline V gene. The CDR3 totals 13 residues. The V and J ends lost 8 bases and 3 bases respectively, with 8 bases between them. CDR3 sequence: CASWRFYNSPLHF. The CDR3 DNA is TGTGCCAGCTGGAGGTTCTATAATTCACCCCTCCACTTT.

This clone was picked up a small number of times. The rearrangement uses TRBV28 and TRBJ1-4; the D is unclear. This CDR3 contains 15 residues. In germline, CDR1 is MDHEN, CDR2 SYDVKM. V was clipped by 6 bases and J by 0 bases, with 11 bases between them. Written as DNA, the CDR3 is TGTGCCAGCAGCTCTACGGTAACAACTAATGAAAAACTGTTTTTT. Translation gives CASSSTVTTNEKLFF.

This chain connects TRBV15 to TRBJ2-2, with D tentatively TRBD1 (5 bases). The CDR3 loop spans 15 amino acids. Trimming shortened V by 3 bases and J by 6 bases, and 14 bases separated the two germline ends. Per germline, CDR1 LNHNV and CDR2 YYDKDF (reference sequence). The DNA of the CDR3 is TGTGCCACCAGCAGGGAACAGGAGATCGCCGGGGAGCTGTTTTTT. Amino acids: CATSREQEIAGELFF.